The rows below give T cell receptor beta chains drawn from one sample of a study of early T cells in non-severe SARS-CoV-2 infection. TCRdb fed the 5' RACE reads into MiXCR, producing one record per CDR3 protein. The table shows roughly 26,000 distinct CDR3 sequences, with about 5.1% occurring only once. Material for sequencing was whole blood. These receptors were obtained from an adult who was a healthcare worker with PCR-confirmed SARS-CoV-2 infection or an uninfected control (not recorded which). Each CDR3 is given with its conserved first and last residue. D genes are given only for firm matches. Expanded clones get a size class; other rows say once, few or many, or leave the size out.

J	D	size	V	CDR3	DNA
TRBJ2-1	.	few	TRBV7-9	CASSLARLLDHNEQFF	TGTGCCAGCAGCTTAGCGAGACTGCTCGACCACAATGAGCAGTTCTTC
TRBJ1-6	.	few	TRBV25-1	CASSEELNSPLHF	TGTGCCAGCAGTGAAGAGCTAAATTCACCCCTCCACTTT
TRBJ2-3	.	few	TRBV5-1	CASSLGDLSGTDTQYF	TGCGCCAGCAGCTTGGGCGACCTGAGCGGCACAGATACGCAGTATTTT
TRBJ2-1	TRBD1	many	TRBV20-1	CSASDDRDGYNEQFF	TGCAGTGCTAGCGACGACAGGGACGGGTACAATGAGCAGTTCTTC
TRBJ2-3	.	many	TRBV7-9	CASSLAWSGDTQYF	TGTGCCAGCAGCTTAGCTTGGTCAGGGGATACGCAGTATTTT
TRBJ2-2	.	few	TRBV7-7	CASSPAGTGELFF	TGTGCCAGCAGCCCCGCGGGCACCGGGGAGCTGTTTTTT
TRBJ2-7	TRBD1	few	TRBV10-2	CASTEGDRGREQYF	TGCGCCAGCACAGAAGGAGACAGGGGGCGCGAGCAGTACTTC
TRBJ2-1	TRBD2	.	TRBV7-9	CASSPSGGSQRSYNEQFF	TGTGCCAGCAGCCCTTCGGGAGGTAGCCAGCGCTCCTACAATGAGCAGTTCTTC
TRBJ2-2	TRBD1	many	TRBV27	CASSWTGTTGELFF	TGTGCCAGCAGTTGGACAGGGACGACCGGGGAGCTGTTTTTT
TRBJ2-5	TRBD2	many	TRBV10-2	CASSVKRGGQETQYF	TGCGCCAGCAGTGTGAAGCGGGGGGGCCAGGAGACCCAGTACTTC
TRBJ2-5	TRBD1	medium-sized	TRBV28	CASSLIDRGWETQYF	TGTGCCAGCAGTCTCATAGACAGGGGCTGGGAGACCCAGTACTTC
TRBJ2-5	TRBD2	many	TRBV9	CASSVGTSGGVETQYF	TGTGCCAGCAGCGTTGGGACTAGCGGGGGCGTGGAGACCCAGTACTTC
TRBJ2-3	.	.	TRBV18	CASSPRSPLGIDTQYF	TGTGCCAGCTCACCCAGATCACCCTTGGGTATCGATACGCAGTATTTT
TRBJ1-2	TRBD1	.	TRBV7-9	CASSLSTGFPGYTF	TGTGCCAGCAGCTTATCGACAGGGTTCCCTGGCTACACCTTC
TRBJ2-1	TRBD2	many	TRBV5-4	CASSLAGTDNEQFF	TGTGCCAGCTCCTTAGCGGGAACAGACAATGAGCAGTTCTTC
TRBJ2-1	TRBD1	many	TRBV19	CASSILGTGSWSEQFF	TGTGCCAGTAGTATACTAGGGACAGGGTCATGGAGTGAGCAGTTCTTC
TRBJ2-3	.	many	TRBV12-3/TRBV12-4	CASSFPSASTDTQYF	TGTGCCAGCAGTTTTCCCAGCGCAAGCACAGATACGCAGTATTTT
TRBJ2-6	.	many	TRBV29-1	CSVAGSGANVLTF	TGCAGCGTTGCGGGGTCTGGGGCCAACGTCCTGACTTTC
TRBJ2-1	TRBD1	many	TRBV29-1	CSVVTGDNEQFF	TGCAGCGTTGTGACAGGGGACAATGAGCAGTTCTTC
TRBJ1-4	.	many	TRBV15	CATSRGGATNEKLFF	TGTGCCACCAGCAGGGGGGGAGCAACTAATGAAAAACTGTTTTTT
TRBJ1-1	.	many	TRBV7-2	CASSLGHSNTEAFF	TGTGCCAGCAGCTTAGGACATTCGAACACTGAAGCTTTCTTT
TRBJ1-5	.	medium-sized	TRBV2	CASSGRGYNQPQHF	TGTGCCAGCAGTGGGAGGGGGTACAATCAGCCCCAGCATTTT
TRBJ2-1	.	.	TRBV6-2/TRBV6-3	CASGNILLNEQFF	TGTGCCAGCGGGAATATCCTACTCAATGAGCAGTTCTTC
TRBJ2-2	TRBD2	many	TRBV4-1	CASSLSGMNTGELFF	TGCGCCAGCAGCCTAAGCGGGATGAACACCGGGGAGCTGTTTTTT
TRBJ1-1	.	many	TRBV20-1	CSARGGRGADTEAFF	TGCAGTGCTAGAGGCGGGCGCGGGGCGGACACTGAAGCTTTCTTT
TRBJ1-2	.	many	TRBV12-3/TRBV12-4	CASSFGGAYNYGYTF	TGTGCCAGCAGTTTCGGGGGGGCTTATAACTATGGCTACACCTTC
TRBJ2-3	TRBD2	many	TRBV5-8	CASSPWTSSTDTQYF	TGTGCCAGCAGCCCTTGGACTAGCAGCACAGATACGCAGTATTTT
TRBJ2-7	.	many	TRBV12-3/TRBV12-4	CASSLGSLTNEQYF	TGTGCCAGCAGTTTAGGAAGCCTTACTAACGAGCAGTACTTC
TRBJ1-2	TRBD1	many	TRBV2	CASSEGQGHGYTF	TGTGCCAGCAGTGAAGGACAGGGCCATGGCTACACCTTC
TRBJ1-5	TRBD1	many	TRBV7-2	CASSPSGTADQPQHF	TGTGCCAGCAGCCCCTCCGGGACAGCGGATCAGCCCCAGCATTTT
TRBJ2-3	TRBD2	many	TRBV9	CASSVDGGGPDTQYF	TGTGCCAGCAGCGTAGATGGCGGGGGGCCAGATACGCAGTATTTT
TRBJ2-3	TRBD2	many	TRBV5-1	CASSRTSGRSTDTQYF	TGCGCCAGCAGCCGTACTAGCGGGCGGAGCACAGATACGCAGTATTTT
TRBJ2-5	.	many	TRBV5-4	CASSSGRIAGQTTGTQYF	TGTGCCAGCAGCTCGGGACGTATTGCCGGACAGACCACGGGGACCCAGTACTTC
TRBJ2-3	TRBD2	medium-sized	TRBV5-6	CASSLLAGGTDTQYF	TGTGCCAGCAGCTTGCTAGCGGGGGGCACAGATACGCAGTATTTT
TRBJ2-1	.	medium-sized	TRBV6-5	CASSPDSWEQFF	TGTGCCAGCAGTCCCGACTCATGGGAGCAGTTCTTC
TRBJ1-3	TRBD1	many	TRBV5-4	CASSTGTGHSGNTIYF	TGTGCCAGCAGCACCGGGACAGGGCACTCTGGAAACACCATATATTTT
TRBJ2-7	.	few	TRBV14	CASSPHPGLRAYEQYF	TGTGCCAGCAGCCCGCACCCGGGACTCCGTGCCTACGAGCAGTACTTC
TRBJ2-2	.	.	TRBV11-3	CASSYRPGELFF	TGTGCCAGCAGCTATAGACCCGGGGAGCTGTTTTTT
TRBJ2-2	.	.	TRBV4-1	CASSQAPGTEELFF	TGCGCCAGCAGCCAAGCCCCAGGGACCGAGGAGCTGTTTTTT
TRBJ2-3	.	many	TRBV7-6	CASSRTVGDTDTQYF	TGTGCCAGCAGCCGGACAGTGGGGGACACAGATACGCAGTATTTT
TRBJ2-1	.	.	TRBV6-4	CASSEDGTVNEQFF	TGTGCCAGCAGTGAAGACGGGACTGTCAATGAGCAGTTCTTC
TRBJ2-1	.	many	TRBV11-3	CASSSRDGYNEQFF	TGTGCCAGCAGCTCCCGGGACGGATACAATGAGCAGTTCTTC
TRBJ2-7	.	few	TRBV9	CASSVGQNYEQYF	TGTGCCAGCAGCGTCGGACAAAACTACGAGCAGTACTTC
TRBJ2-7	TRBD1	many	TRBV10-3	CAISDPGQGTYEQYF	TGTGCCATCAGTGATCCGGGACAGGGTACCTACGAGCAGTACTTC
TRBJ2-1	.	many	TRBV12-3/TRBV12-4	CASSRRTSYNEQFF	TGTGCCAGCAGTCGGAGGACCTCCTACAATGAGCAGTTCTTC
TRBJ1-6	TRBD1	many	TRBV10-3	CAISRTGYNSPLHF	TGTGCCATCAGCCGGACAGGCTATAATTCACCCCTCCACTTT
TRBJ1-2	.	few	TRBV14	CASSRATAGPYGYTF	TGTGCCAGCAGCCGAGCAACGGCCGGGCCGTATGGCTACACCTTC
TRBJ1-1	.	.	TRBV4-2	CASSPSETEAFF	TGTGCCAGCAGCCCCTCCGAAACTGAAGCTTTCTTT
TRBJ1-3	TRBD1	medium-sized	TRBV9	CASTSGDSSENTIYF	TGTGCCAGCACCTCAGGGGACAGCTCTGAAAACACCATATATTTT
TRBJ2-7	.	many	TRBV5-1	CASSLTGSYEQYF	TGCGCCAGCAGCTTGACGGGCTCCTACGAGCAGTACTTC